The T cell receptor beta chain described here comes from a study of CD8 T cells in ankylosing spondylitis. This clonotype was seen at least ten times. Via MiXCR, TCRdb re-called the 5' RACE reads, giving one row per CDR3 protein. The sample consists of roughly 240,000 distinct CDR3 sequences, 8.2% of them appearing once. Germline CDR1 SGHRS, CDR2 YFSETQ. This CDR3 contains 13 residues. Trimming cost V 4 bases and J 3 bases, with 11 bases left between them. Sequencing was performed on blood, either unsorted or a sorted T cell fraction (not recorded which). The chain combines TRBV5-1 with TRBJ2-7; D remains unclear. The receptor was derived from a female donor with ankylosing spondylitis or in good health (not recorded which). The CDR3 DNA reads TGCGCCAGCAGCGACGACGGGCTCTACGAGCAGTACTTC. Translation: CASSDDGLYEQYF.